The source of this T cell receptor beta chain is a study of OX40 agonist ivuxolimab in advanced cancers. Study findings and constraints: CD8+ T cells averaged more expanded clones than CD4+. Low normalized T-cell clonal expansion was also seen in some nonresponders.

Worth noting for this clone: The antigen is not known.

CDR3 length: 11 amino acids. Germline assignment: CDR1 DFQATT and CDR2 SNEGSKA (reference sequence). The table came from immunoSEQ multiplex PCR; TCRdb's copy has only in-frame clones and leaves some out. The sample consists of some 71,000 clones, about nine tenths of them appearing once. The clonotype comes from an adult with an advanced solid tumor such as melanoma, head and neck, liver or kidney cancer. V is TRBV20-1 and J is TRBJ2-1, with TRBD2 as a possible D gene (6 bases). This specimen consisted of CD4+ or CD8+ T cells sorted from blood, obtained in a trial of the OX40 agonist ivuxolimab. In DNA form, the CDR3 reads TGCAGCGCATGGAGGGATCTCGGGTTGTTCTTC. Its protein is CSAWRDLGLFF.